Shown below are 29 T cell receptor beta chains from a single sample sequenced in a study of PD-L1 blockade in urothelial cancer. The time point denotes: pretreatment peripheral blood. Assay used: immunoSEQ multiplex PCR; TCRdb lists only in-frame clones, some missing. The sample yields 130,000 or so clones, around 85% seen once. Sequencing used PBMCs, obtained around atezolizumab (anti-PD-L1) treatment. These receptors were collected from a man in his forties or fifties with urothelial cancer.

This clone was observed a single time. The DNA for the CDR3 is TGTGCCAGCAGTTGGGGGACTAGCGGGCGCAATGAGCAGTTCTTC. Its protein product is CASSWGTSGRNEQFF. The chain links TRBV6-6 to TRBJ2-1, with TRBD2 matching 12 bases. The CDR3 runs 15 residues. Germline CDR1 MNHNY, CDR2 SVGAGI (reference sequence). Trimming cost V 4 bases and J 6 bases; bases outside gene matches: 4.

The chain is built from TRBV5-1 and TRBJ2-7, with 8 bases fitting TRBD1. Trimming took 2 bases from V and 9 from J; bases not matched to a gene: 16. CDR1 and CDR2 from the germline V gene are SGHRS and YFSETQ. This CDR3 contains 16 residues. This CDR3 reads CASSFGDIGQGLGQYF. CDR3 nucleotides: TGCGCCAGCAGCTTCGGGGATATCGGACAGGGTCTCGGGCAGTACTTC. Variable domain in full (rest from reference TRBV5-1 and TRBJ2-7): KAGVTQTPRYLIKTRGQQVTLSCSPISGHRSVSWYQQTPGQGLQFLFEYFSETQRNKGNFPGRFSGRQFSNSRSEMNVSTLELGDSALYLCASSFGDIGQGLGQYFGPGTRLTVT.

The rearrangement joins TRBV7-9 to TRBJ1-1, with D unclear. This CDR3 contains 13 residues. In germline, CDR1 is SEHNR, CDR2 FQNEAQ (reference sequence). Trimming stripped 6 bases from V and 1 base from J, with 9 bases between. DNA of the CDR3: TGTGCCAGCAGTTTTATCCCGAACACTGAAGCTTTCTTT. Residues: CASSFIPNTEAFF. The entire variable domain, with the rest obtained from reference TRBV7-9 and TRBJ1-1, is as follows: DTGVSQNPRHKITKRGQNVTFRCDPISEHNRLYWYRQTLGQGPEFLTYFQNEAQLEKSRLLSDRFSAERPKGSFSTLEIQRTEQGDSAMYLCASSFIPNTEAFFGQGTRLTVV.

This clone was seen a few times. V usage is TRBV19 and J usage is TRBJ1-4; TRBD1 is a possible D gene (6 bases). Trimming shortened V by 7 bases and J by 0 bases, and 9 bases separated the two germline ends. CDR1 is LNHDA and CDR2 is SQIVND in the germline V gene (reference sequence). The CDR3 totals 14 residues. DNA for the CDR3: TGTGCCAGTAAACGGACAGCAACTAATGAAAAACTGTTTTTT. Protein product: CASKRTATNEKLFF.

The chain recombines TRBV27 with TRBJ2-5, with D possibly matching TRBD2 (5 bases). The germline CDR1 and CDR2 sequences are MNHEY and SMNVEV (reference sequence). The CDR3 contains 15 residues. Trimming pared 8 bases from V and 5 bases from J, leaving 21 bases between. The CDR3: CASRPGAGGLETQYF. CDR3 DNA: TGTGCCAGCCGTCCCGGCGCCGGAGGATTGGAGACCCAGTACTTC.

This chain joins TRBV5-1 and TRBJ2-7; 13 nucleotides agree with TRBD2. CDR3 length: 16 residues. V lost 5 bases and J lost 4; bases outside the gene matches: 9. Germline V gene lookup returns CDR1 SGHRS and CDR2 YFSETQ. DNA for the CDR3: TGCGCCAGCAGGGTAGGACTAGCGGGAGAAGTTTACGAGCAGTACTTC. Its translation: CASRVGLAGEVYEQYF.

This chain uses TRBV6-5 with TRBJ2-2, with 10 bases that match TRBD1. The CDR3 runs 15 residues. Germline V gives CDR1 MNHEY, CDR2 SVGAGI. The V gene end was trimmed by 4 bases and the J gene end by 4 bases; junction bases not matched to a gene: 3. The CDR3 is CASSLRQGATGELFF. CDR3 in DNA: TGTGCCAGCAGTTTACGACAGGGGGCCACCGGGGAGCTGTTTTTT.

The chain has TRBV27 and TRBJ1-2, with TRBD1 identical over 9 bases. This CDR3 comprises 13 residues. Trimming at V came to 9 bases and at J to 0 bases, leaving 2 bases not matched to a gene. Germline CDR1 reads MNHEY; CDR2 reads SMNVEV (reference sequence). CDR3 in amino acids: CASGTGTNYGYTF. The DNA for the CDR3 is TGTGCCAGTGGGACAGGGACTAACTATGGCTACACCTTC.

The chain carries TRBV5-1 and TRBJ2-7, with TRBD2 matching 9 bases. This CDR3 comprises 15 residues. Germline V lookup: CDR1 SGHRS, CDR2 YFSETQ. J was trimmed by 7 bases and V by 2 bases; bases with no gene match: 10. CDR3 protein: CASSLWTSAEDEQYF. For the CDR3, the DNA is TGCGCCAGCAGCTTATGGACTAGCGCGGAAGATGAGCAGTACTTC.

This clone was counted between two and nine times. This chain links TRBV4-1 with TRBJ2-5; the match to TRBD1 covers 8 bases. The CDR3 is 15 amino acids. V shed 0 bases, J shed 4 bases, and the junction held 4 bases outside the gene matches. CDR1 and CDR2 from the germline V gene are MGHRA and YSYEKL. The CDR3 protein is CASSQDFRGRETQYF. CDR3 coding DNA: TGCGCCAGCAGCCAAGATTTCAGGGGGCGAGAGACCCAGTACTTC.

This sequence joins TRBV5-5 and TRBJ2-5, with D perhaps TRBD2 (5 bases). This CDR3 contains 16 residues. Trimming pared 1 base from V and 1 base from J, leaving 14 bases between. Germline CDR1 is SGHKS and CDR2 is YYEKEE (reference sequence). CDR3 sequence: CASSLSGFGSQETQYF. The CDR3 DNA follows: TGTGCCAGCAGCTTGTCGGGGTTCGGCAGCCAAGAGACCCAGTACTTC.

The chain joins TRBV28 to TRBJ2-1; the match to TRBD2 covers 14 bases. CDR1 MDHEN and CDR2 SYDVKM come from the germline V gene. This CDR3 comprises 16 residues. With V trimmed by 4 bases and J by 8 bases, 7 bases remained unmatched. CDR3 DNA sequence: TGTGCCAGCAGTTCCTTGGGACTAGCGGGAGTATATGAGCAGTTCTTC. Amino acids: CASSSLGLAGVYEQFF.

The rearrangement joins TRBV19 to TRBJ1-1; 7 bases map to TRBD1. The germline gives CDR1 LNHDA, CDR2 SQIVND (reference sequence). With 4 bases clipped from V and 6 bases from J, the junction kept 8 bases outside the gene matches. CDR3 size: 14 residues. The CDR3 nucleotides are TGTGCCAGTAGTAACAGGGGACGGTTGTCTGAAGCTTTCTTT. It translates to CASSNRGRLSEAFF.

The chain is built from TRBV7-9 and TRBJ1-1; D is ambiguous. V lost 5 bases and J lost 1, with 8 bases in between. Germline V gene lookup returns CDR1 SEHNR and CDR2 FQNEAQ (reference sequence). The CDR3 runs to 13 residues. CDR3 sequence (DNA): TGTGCCAGCAGCATCACAGCGAACACTGAAGCTTTCTTT. It yields the protein CASSITANTEAFF. Full variable domain (rest looked up from reference TRBV7-9 and TRBJ1-1): DTGVSQNPRHKITKRGQNVTFRCDPISEHNRLYWYRQTLGQGPEFLTYFQNEAQLEKSRLLSDRFSAERPKGSFSTLEIQRTEQGDSAMYLCASSITANTEAFFGQGTRLTVV.

The gene calls are TRBV11-1 and TRBJ1-1; the match to TRBD1 covers 7 bases. Germline assignment: CDR1 SGHAT and CDR2 FQDESV (reference sequence). This CDR3 comprises 17 residues. V was clipped by 0 bases and J by 4 bases; unmatched bases: 11. For the CDR3, the DNA is TGTGCCAGCAGCTTAGCGCACGTCGGCAGGGGGAGCACTGAAGCTTTCTTT. It is translated as CASSLAHVGRGSTEAFF.

This rearrangement joins TRBV30 to TRBJ2-3; D is perhaps TRBD2 (6 bases). The CDR3 runs 16 residues. Germline V lookup: CDR1 GTSNPN, CDR2 SVGIG (reference sequence). V was shortened by 3 bases and J by 6 bases, with 22 bases between the two germline ends. The CDR3 DNA follows: TGTGCCTGGAGGGATACAGGAGGGCCTCGTAAGGATACGCAGTATTTT. Its protein is CAWRDTGGPRKDTQYF. The full variable domain, completed using reference TRBV30 and TRBJ2-3, is SQTIHQWPATLVQPVGSPLSLECTVEGTSNPNLYWYRQAAGRGLQLLFYSVGIGQISSEVPQNLSASRPQDRQFILSSKKLLLSDSGFYLCAWRDTGGPRKDTQYFGPGTRLTVL.

V is TRBV7-2 and J is TRBJ2-2; a weak D match, TRBD2 (5 bases). The CDR3 sequence is 16 residues long. The germline V gene has CDR1 SGHTA and CDR2 FQGNSA. With 5 bases removed from V and 4 bases from J, the gap between germline ends came to 17 bases. Here the CDR3 reads CASSRAGVAGTGELFF. The CDR3 DNA is TGTGCCAGCAGCCGCGCCGGGGTAGCCGGCACCGGGGAGCTGTTTTTT.

The chain employs TRBV18 and TRBJ2-5, with TRBD1 as a possible D gene (5 bases). The CDR3 consists of 13 residues. Trimming shortened V by 3 bases and J by 5 bases, and 10 bases separated the two germline ends. Germline-derived CDR1 and CDR2 are KGHSH and LQKENI. The CDR3 DNA follows: TGTGCCAGCTCACCCAGGGTTTGGGAGACCCAGTACTTC. Translating gives CASSPRVWETQYF.

The chain links TRBV6-5 to TRBJ2-5; 11 bases agree with TRBD1. The J call may be incorrect, as the DNA end agrees better with TRBJ2-7. The CDR3 contains 15 residues. The germline CDR1 and CDR2 sequences are MNHEY and SVGAGI. The CDR3 here is CASSLRDRGNYEQYF. CDR3 DNA sequence: TGTGCCAGCAGTCTCCGGGACAGGGGGAACTACGAGCAGTACTTC.

V gene TRBV10-3 combines with J gene TRBJ2-1; D unclear. The CDR3 has 14 amino acids. CDR1 is ENHRY and CDR2 is SYGVKD in the germline V gene. V lost 3 bases and J 6 bases, leaving 12 bases between the germline ends. The CDR3 nucleotides read TGTGCCATCAGTGATTCCGGGTGGAGCAATGAGCAGTTCTTC. Amino acid sequence: CAISDSGWSNEQFF.

The chain uses TRBV7-9 and TRBJ1-4; TRBD1 matches 10 bases. This CDR3 region has 17 residues. Germline CDR1 is SEHNR and CDR2 is FQNEAQ (reference sequence). V shed 3 bases, J shed 3 bases, and the junction held 7 bases outside the gene matches. Here the CDR3 reads CASSLGTGAFSNEKLFF. The CDR3 DNA reads TGTGCCAGCAGCTTGGGGACAGGGGCGTTTTCTAATGAAAAACTGTTTTTT.

The chain carries TRBV19 and TRBJ1-5; 7 nucleotides align to TRBD1. Germline lookup yields CDR1 LNHDA and CDR2 SQIVND (reference sequence). J was trimmed by 4 bases and V by 5 bases; bases with no gene match: 8. This CDR3 contains 15 residues. This CDR3 reads CASSPGTESNQPQHF. The CDR3 bases are TGTGCCAGTAGTCCCGGGACAGAATCAAATCAGCCCCAGCATTTT.

The V and J genes are TRBV18 and TRBJ2-3, with 7 bases fitting TRBD2. This CDR3 region has 15 residues. The V gene's germline CDR1 is KGHSH and CDR2 LQKENI. V shed 7 bases, J shed 2 bases, and the junction held 9 bases outside the gene matches. In DNA form, the CDR3 reads TGTGCCAGCTTACCCCAGCGGGGCCCCACAGATACGCAGTATTTT. Its translation: CASLPQRGPTDTQYF.

This chain connects TRBV15 to TRBJ1-2; a possible D gene is TRBD1 (6 bases). The length of the CDR3 is 13 residues. The germline V gene has CDR1 LNHNV and CDR2 YYDKDF (reference sequence). Trimming cost V 6 bases and J 5 bases, with 13 bases left between them. The CDR3 coding sequence is TGTGCCACCAGAGCGGACAGCATATATGGCTACACCTTC. Protein: CATRADSIYGYTF.

The rearrangement uses TRBV9 and TRBJ1-2, with 7 bases matching TRBD1. CDR1 SGDLS and CDR2 YYNGEE come from the germline V gene. This CDR3 comprises 13 residues. V lost 3 bases, J lost 2 bases, and 1 base stayed unmatched. DNA for the CDR3: TGTGCCAGCAGCGCGACAGGGAACTATGGCTACACCTTC. As protein: CASSATGNYGYTF. Filled out from reference TRBV9 and TRBJ1-2, the complete variable domain reads DSGVTQTPKHLITATGQRVTLRCSPRSGDLSVYWYQQSLDQGLQFLIQYYNGEERAKGNILERFSAQQFPDLHSELNLSSLELGDSALYFCASSATGNYGYTFGSGTRLTVV.

This clone was seen more than once but under ten times. Here the CDR3 reads CASSQTLALAGQFF. The CDR3 nucleotides are TGTGCCAGCAGCCAAACCTTGGCACTAGCGGGGCAGTTCTTC. This sequence joins TRBV14 and TRBJ2-1, with 9 bases matching TRBD2. With 2 bases clipped from V and 12 bases from J, the junction kept 8 bases outside the gene matches. CDR3 size: 14 residues. Germline assignment: CDR1 SGHDN and CDR2 FVKESK.

CDR3 protein: CASSLRRGEQFF. The CDR3, as DNA: TGTGCCAGCAGCTTAAGACGGGGTGAGCAGTTCTTC. The chain uses TRBV11-2 and TRBJ2-1; D possibly corresponds to TRBD2 (5 bases). The V end was cut by 2 bases, the J end by 9 bases, with 8 bases between. CDR3 length: 12 amino acids. From germline, CDR1 is SGHAT and CDR2 FQNNGV.

Only one count was recorded for this clone. The CDR3 loop reads CASSQGAGGRDTQYF. DNA for the CDR3: TGTGCCAGCAGCCAAGGGGCAGGGGGCAGAGATACGCAGTATTTT. The chain recombines TRBV9 with TRBJ2-3, with 8 bases identical to TRBD1. There are 15 residues in the CDR3. The trim removed 4 bases at V and 5 bases at J, leaving 9 bases unmatched. Per the germline V gene, CDR1 is SGDLS and CDR2 is YYNGEE.

V gene TRBV28 combines with J gene TRBJ1-3; TRBD1 matches at 9 bases. V was pared by 5 bases and J by 1 base, with 6 bases of the junction left unmatched. Germline values: CDR1 MDHEN, CDR2 SYDVKM. The CDR3 sequence is 16 residues long. CDR3 bases: TGTGCCAGCAGTCCTCGGGGGACAGGGTCTGGAAACACCATATATTTT. Encoded protein: CASSPRGTGSGNTIYF.